This is a list of T cell receptor beta chains from one sample in a study of type 1 regulatory T cells. No antigens are known for them. TCRdb reanalysed the reads using MiXCR and keeps one entry per CDR3 protein. The sample includes about 42,000 distinct CDR3 sequences, 10% to 15% of them seen just once. Sequences were obtained from cultured non-Tr1 T cells, either the whole culture or a sorted T cell fraction (not recorded which). The origin of the receptors is a human donor in good health. Both conserved end residues are part of each CDR3. The D gene is left open where the match is weak. Part of the rows lack a size; the others show once, few, many or a class for expanded clones.

D gene: .; V gene: TRBV5-1; J gene: TRBJ1-1; clone size: many; CDR3 DNA: TGCGCCAGCAGCCCGCGGGGTGTCACTGAAGCTTTCTTT; CDR3 protein: CASSPRGVTEAFF
D gene: .; V gene: TRBV7-8; J gene: TRBJ2-1; clone size: many; CDR3 DNA: TGTGCCAGCAGCTTAGCACTATACAATGAGCAGTTCTTC; CDR3 protein: CASSLALYNEQFF
D gene: TRBD2; V gene: TRBV20-1; J gene: TRBJ2-2; clone size: many; CDR3 DNA: TGCAGTGCTAGGGGGCTGGCGGGAGCGTCCGGGGAGCTGTTTTTT; CDR3 protein: CSARGLAGASGELFF
D gene: .; V gene: TRBV18; J gene: TRBJ1-5; clone size: .; CDR3 DNA: TGTGCCAGCTCACTCGGGCCTCAATATCAGGCCCAGCATTTT; CDR3 protein: CASSLGPQYQAQHF
D gene: .; V gene: TRBV6-5; J gene: TRBJ2-2; clone size: .; CDR3 DNA: TGTGCCAGCAGTTACCTGCCCAGGGGCACCGGGGAGCTGTTTTTT; CDR3 protein: CASSYLPRGTGELFF
D gene: TRBD1; V gene: TRBV4-1; J gene: TRBJ2-7; clone size: many; CDR3 DNA: TGCGCCAGCAGCCCCGGGGACAGCCCCTACGAGCAGTACTTC; CDR3 protein: CASSPGDSPYEQYF
D gene: TRBD2; V gene: TRBV10-3; J gene: TRBJ2-3; clone size: few; CDR3 DNA: TGTGCCATCTCCCTGGGGGGGACTAGCACAGATACGCAGTATTTT; CDR3 protein: CAISLGGTSTDTQYF
D gene: .; V gene: TRBV2; J gene: TRBJ2-5; clone size: .; CDR3 DNA: TGTGCCAGCAGTGAAAGTATGTCTGGACAGCAAGAGACCCAGTACTTC; CDR3 protein: CASSESMSGQQETQYF
D gene: .; V gene: TRBV29-1; J gene: TRBJ2-3; clone size: many; CDR3 DNA: TGCAGCGCCAATGAAGGGCCGAGCACAGATACGCAGTATTTT; CDR3 protein: CSANEGPSTDTQYF
D gene: .; V gene: TRBV28; J gene: TRBJ2-2; clone size: .; CDR3 DNA: TGTGCCAGCATGAGCGGCAGTAGTGGAGGGGAGCTGTTTTTT; CDR3 protein: CASMSGSSGGELFF
D gene: .; V gene: TRBV19; J gene: TRBJ2-1; clone size: few; CDR3 DNA: TGTGCCAGTAGTATAGAAAGAGTAGGTGAGCAGTTCTTC; CDR3 protein: CASSIERVGEQFF
D gene: .; V gene: TRBV20-1; J gene: TRBJ2-3; clone size: .; CDR3 DNA: TGCAGTGCTCCTGATCTCCTGGAGAGCACAGATACGCAGTATTTT; CDR3 protein: CSAPDLLESTDTQYF
D gene: .; V gene: TRBV7-8; J gene: TRBJ2-7; clone size: many; CDR3 DNA: TGTGCCAGCAGCCCACCCCCGGCGGTCCGCGAGCAGTACTTC; CDR3 protein: CASSPPPAVREQYF
D gene: TRBD2; V gene: TRBV20-1; J gene: TRBJ2-2; clone size: many; CDR3 DNA: TGCAGTGTCCCTAGCGGGAGGTCTTACGGGGAGCTGTTTTTT; CDR3 protein: CSVPSGRSYGELFF
D gene: .; V gene: TRBV6-1; J gene: TRBJ1-5; clone size: many; CDR3 DNA: TGTGCCAGCAGTGAAGGACATTGGAATCAGCCCCAGCATTTT; CDR3 protein: CASSEGHWNQPQHF
D gene: .; V gene: TRBV6-1; J gene: TRBJ1-5; clone size: few; CDR3 DNA: TGTGCCAGCAGTAACACCGGGGCTGGGGGTAGCAATCAGCCCCAGCATTTT; CDR3 protein: CASSNTGAGGSNQPQHF
D gene: TRBD2; V gene: TRBV20-1; J gene: TRBJ2-3; clone size: .; CDR3 DNA: TGCAGTGCTAGACCCGGACTAGCGGGAGAGGTCACAGATACGCAGTATTTT; CDR3 protein: CSARPGLAGEVTDTQYF
D gene: TRBD2; V gene: TRBV11-1; J gene: TRBJ2-7; clone size: many; CDR3 DNA: TGTGCCAGCAGCTTAGCCCGGGGAGGGACGTACGAGCAGTACTTC; CDR3 protein: CASSLARGGTYEQYF
D gene: .; V gene: TRBV15; J gene: TRBJ2-7; clone size: few; CDR3 DNA: TGTGCCACCAGCATCCGTACGGGCGCCTACGAGCAGTACTTC; CDR3 protein: CATSIRTGAYEQYF
D gene: .; V gene: TRBV6-4; J gene: TRBJ2-2; clone size: many; CDR3 DNA: TGTGCCAGCAAAAGAGAGGGGAGTACCGGGGAGCTGTTTTTT; CDR3 protein: CASKREGSTGELFF
D gene: .; V gene: TRBV7-9; J gene: TRBJ1-5; clone size: .; CDR3 DNA: TGTGCCAGCAGCTTAGATGCTGGGAATCAGCCCCAGCATTTT; CDR3 protein: CASSLDAGNQPQHF
D gene: TRBD2; V gene: TRBV24-1; J gene: TRBJ2-4; clone size: many; CDR3 DNA: TGTGCCATAGTAGCGGGAGCCAAAAACATTCAGTACTTC; CDR3 protein: CAIVAGAKNIQYF
D gene: .; V gene: TRBV19; J gene: TRBJ1-2; clone size: .; CDR3 DNA: TGTGCCAGTAGTATAAGTGGCCGCCAACGAGGCTACACCTTC; CDR3 protein: CASSISGRQRGYTF
D gene: TRBD2; V gene: TRBV7-3; J gene: TRBJ2-1; clone size: many; CDR3 DNA: TGTGCCAGCAGCCCCGGACAGCCGGGACTAGCGGGAGTACATGAGCAGTTCTTC; CDR3 protein: CASSPGQPGLAGVHEQFF
D gene: .; V gene: TRBV5-1; J gene: TRBJ2-3; clone size: few; CDR3 DNA: TGCGCCAGCAGCCGCTTGGGCGGGACGGTAGATACGCAGTATTTT; CDR3 protein: CASSRLGGTVDTQYF
D gene: .; V gene: TRBV20-1; J gene: TRBJ1-1; clone size: .; CDR3 DNA: TGCAGTGCTGTCCGGACTGATCCGAACACTGAAGCTTTCTTT; CDR3 protein: CSAVRTDPNTEAFF
D gene: TRBD1; V gene: TRBV7-9; J gene: TRBJ2-5; clone size: few; CDR3 DNA: TGTGCCAGCAGCTTAGGTAGGACAGGGATCCAAGAGACCCAGTACTTC; CDR3 protein: CASSLGRTGIQETQYF
D gene: .; V gene: TRBV6-5; J gene: TRBJ2-1; clone size: .; CDR3 DNA: TGTGCCAGCAGTTATGATGGTCTAGCCATCAATGAGCAGTTCTTC; CDR3 protein: CASSYDGLAINEQFF
D gene: .; V gene: TRBV20-1; J gene: TRBJ1-1; clone size: many; CDR3 DNA: TGCAGTGCCCCTCGGCTCCCTGAAGCTTTCTTT; CDR3 protein: CSAPRLPEAFF
D gene: .; V gene: TRBV27; J gene: TRBJ2-2; clone size: medium-sized; CDR3 DNA: TGTGCCAGCAGTGCGATTCAGGGTCCCACCGGGGAGCTGTTTTTT; CDR3 protein: CASSAIQGPTGELFF
D gene: .; V gene: TRBV12-3/TRBV12-4; J gene: TRBJ1-1; clone size: many; CDR3 DNA: TGTGCCAGCAGTTTAAACGTTAACACTGAAGCTTTCTTT; CDR3 protein: CASSLNVNTEAFF